This is a list of T cell receptor beta chains from one sample in a study of shared clonotypes between healthy human individuals. Repertoires were generated with immunoSEQ multiplex PCR, while TCRdb's copy carries only in-frame clones and drops some. The top ten clones hold approximately 1.1% of a sample with some 1.4 million clones, approximately 97% of them seen once. Sequencing used naive CD4+ T cells sorted from blood. These receptors were collected from a man aged 30 to 45 in good health. The conserved cysteine and the conserved F or W are not part of the CDR3 here. A D gene is named only where the DNA matches it firmly.

j_call d_call v_call cdr3_aa
TRBJ2-2 - TRBV11-2 ASSSIRNTGELF
TRBJ1-1 - TRBV11-3 ASSLGGPQEAF
TRBJ1-2 TRBD1 TRBV18 ASSPKTGTGAGNYGYT
TRBJ2-1 TRBD2 TRBV7-9 ASLEGFREGGNEQF
TRBJ1-2 - TRBV7-9 ASSLGATRGYT
TRBJ2-2 - TRBV28 ASSLSTGELF
TRBJ2-1 TRBD1 TRBV11-2 ASSHRTGPNEQF
TRBJ2-7 TRBD2 TRBV5-1 ASSSPSGRSSYEQY
TRBJ2-2 - TRBV6-6 ASSYTVAEHTGELF
TRBJ2-1 - TRBV11-2 ASSSEIEQF
TRBJ2-1 - TRBV5-4 ASSLDTAGNEQF
TRBJ2-6 - TRBV2 ASRGGLSGANVLT
TRBJ2-5 TRBD1 TRBV11-2 ASSSGQRETQY
TRBJ1-2 - TRBV28 ASHGILGGYT
TRBJ1-2 TRBD1 TRBV4-1 ASSREETRGNGYT
TRBJ1-3 - TRBV11-1 ASSSRRGSSGNTIN
TRBJ2-2 - TRBV19 ASSIAGNTGELF
TRBJ2-1 TRBD2 TRBV5-5 ASSPLAGGYNEQF